The text below deals with one T cell receptor (beta chain). This table comes from immunoSEQ multiplex PCR, and its TCRdb copy is limited to in-frame clones, with some not included. The sample includes approximately 35,000 clones, over 75% seen only once; the top ten take roughly 9.7%. This sample is drawn from a study of OX40 agonist ivuxolimab in advanced cancers. Trimming pared 0 bases from V and 4 bases from J, leaving 13 bases between. The CDR3 spans 15 residues. Germline CDR1 and CDR2: MNHEY and SMNVEV (reference sequence). The chain combines TRBV27 with TRBJ2-7; D may be TRBD2 (7 bases). This TCR was recovered from an adult with an advanced solid tumor such as melanoma, head and neck, liver or kidney cancer. Sample: CD4+ or CD8+ T cells sorted from blood, taken in a trial of the OX40 agonist ivuxolimab. CDR3 amino acids: CASSLSWGGAYEQYF. The CDR3 region has the DNA TGTGCCAGCAGTTTATCGTGGGGGGGCGCGTACGAGCAGTACTTC.